These 5 T cell receptor beta chains were sequenced from one sample in a study of technical replicates of blood from a handful of donors (dated by TCRdb to the late 2010s). The library was generated by the immunoSEQ multiplex PCR assay. TCRdb obtained this table from immuneACCESS and retained in-frame rearrangements with V and J assigned. These tables miss some clones; where compared with another copy, unresolved V genes account for less than half of the shortfall, and the remainder is unexplained. The sample table contains about 68,000 clones; only one count was recorded for roughly 97% of them. In total, the top ten clones hold about 0.26% of the sample. The sequencing sample was made of T cells isolated from PBMCs. The receptors stem from a human donor in good health.

This sequence joins TRBV11-2 and TRBJ2-5; 7 nucleotides align to TRBD2. CDR1 and CDR2 (germline): SGHAT, FQNNGV. This CDR3 comprises 14 residues. V was pared by 3 bases and J by 5 bases, with 6 bases of the junction left unmatched. CDR3 amino acids: CASSFRGVEETQYF. CDR3 DNA: TGTGCCAGCAGCTTTCGGGGGGTTGAGGAGACCCAGTACTTC.

This clone has just one count. The chain couples TRBV25-1 to TRBJ2-7, with D uncertain. This CDR3 has 16 residues. V lost 1 base and J 5 bases, leaving 18 bases between the germline ends. Germline CDR1 is MGHDK and CDR2 is SYGVNS. The CDR3: CASSESILSRANEQYF. The DNA of the CDR3 is TGTGCCAGCAGTGAATCTATTTTATCGCGCGCGAACGAGCAGTACTTC.

The chain recombines TRBV7-9 with TRBJ2-1, with D perhaps matching TRBD2 (5 bases). The V gene's germline CDR1 is SEHNR and CDR2 FQNEAQ (reference sequence). The CDR3 spans 15 residues. Trimming left V 6 bases short and J 3 bases short, with 15 bases between. CDR3 protein: CASSTGYGDYNEQFF. The CDR3 nucleotides are TGTGCCAGCAGTACCGGGTACGGGGACTACAATGAGCAGTTCTTC. Complete variable domain (other parts from reference TRBV7-9 and TRBJ2-1): DTGVSQNPRHKITKRGQNVTFRCDPISEHNRLYWYRQTLGQGPEFLTYFQNEAQLEKSRLLSDRFSAERPKGSFSTLEIQRTEQGDSAMYLCASSTGYGDYNEQFFGPGTRLTVL.

The CDR3 reads CACPGWNTEAFF. CDR3 DNA sequence: TGTGCCTGCCCGGGGTGGAACACTGAAGCTTTCTTT. This chain links TRBV30 with TRBJ1-1; unclear D gene. CDR3 size: 12 residues. With 6 bases removed from V and 1 base from J, the gap between germline ends came to 9 bases. Germline CDR1 reads GTSNPN; CDR2 reads SVGIG (reference sequence).

This chain links TRBV10-3 with TRBJ2-5; D gene unclear. Germline loops: CDR1 ENHRY, CDR2 SYGVKD. With 6 bases removed from V and 3 bases from J, the gap between germline ends came to 14 bases. The CDR3 consists of 14 residues. This CDR3 reads CAIRSAASKETQYF. The CDR3 nucleotides are TGTGCCATCAGGTCCGCTGCCTCTAAAGAGACCCAGTACTTC.